Shown below are 29 T cell receptor beta chains from a single sample sequenced in a study of beta chain features in type 1 diabetes. Overall study results and limits: Type 1 diabetes patients showed a moderate but significant shortening of TCRB CDR3s in all four CD4+ subsets.

No antigen is known for these receptors. Expressed TCRB transcripts got sequenced, as all isolated RNA was reverse transcribed. Only in-frame clones appear in the TCRdb table, and some are missing; sequencing was by immunoSEQ multiplex PCR. The repertoire includes 230,000 or so clones, 15% to 20% of them detected once, and roughly 0.08% sits in the top ten. The sequencing input was naive CD4+ T cells from blood. The receptors derive from a man aged 25-40 years with type 1 diabetes.

This clone was counted a few times. The chain uses TRBV7-2 and TRBJ1-1; possibly TRBD1 for D (6 bases). CDR3 length: 14 amino acids. The V end was cut by 0 bases, the J end by 3 bases, with 8 bases between. Germline loops: CDR1 SGHTA, CDR2 FQGNSA. DNA of the CDR3: TGTGCCAGCAGCTTAGCCGACAGGTACACTGAAGCTTTCTTT. It is translated as CASSLADRYTEAFF.

The chain combines TRBV7-3 with TRBJ2-1; D unresolved. With 5 bases removed from V and 8 bases from J, the gap between germline ends came to 7 bases. The CDR3 loop spans 11 amino acids. Germline assignment: CDR1 SGHTA and CDR2 FQGTGA. The CDR3 here is CASSQGDEQFF. CDR3 DNA: TGTGCCAGCAGCCAAGGCGATGAGCAGTTCTTC. The full variable domain, with the rest looked up from reference TRBV7-3 and TRBJ2-1, is GAGVSQTPSNKVTEKGKYVELRCDPISGHTALYWYRQSLGQGPEFLIYFQGTGAADDSGLPNDRFFAVRPEGSVSTLKIQRTERGDSAVYLCASSQGDEQFFGPGTRLTVL.

As concerns this clone: The sample carries other DNA sequences with the same CDR3. The chain is built from TRBV10-3 and TRBJ2-2; the D is unclear. This CDR3 comprises 13 residues. Per the germline V gene, CDR1 is ENHRY and CDR2 is SYGVKD. The V gene lost 4 bases and the J gene lost 0 bases, with 3 bases spanning the gap. The CDR3 sequence: CAISGANTGELFF. The CDR3 coding sequence is TGTGCCATCAGTGGCGCGAACACCGGGGAGCTGTTTTTT.

There are a few counts of this clone. The chain uses TRBV4-1 and TRBJ2-1, with 13 bases aligning to TRBD2. V lost 3 bases to trimming and J lost 4 bases; unmatched junction nucleotides: 3. CDR3 length: 16 residues. Looked up from germline, CDR1 is MGHRA and CDR2 is YSYEKL. The CDR3 loop reads CASSQGLAGTYNEQFF. As DNA, the CDR3 is TGCGCCAGCAGCCAGGGACTAGCGGGAACTTACAATGAGCAGTTCTTC.

This clone showed up just a few times. The chain recombines TRBV10-3 with TRBJ2-7, with a weak D call TRBD2 (6 bases). The CDR3 covers 13 residues. Germline V CDR1 and CDR2: ENHRY, SYGVKD. The V gene lost 6 bases and the J gene lost 2 bases, with 11 bases spanning the gap. CDR3 loop: CAIRGTGPYEQYF. As DNA, the CDR3 is TGTGCCATCAGGGGGACTGGACCCTACGAGCAGTACTTC.

There are a few counts of this clone. This chain links TRBV28 with TRBJ1-5; D ambiguous. Trimming took off 2 bases at V and 1 base at J, with 6 bases between the two ends. The CDR3 is made up of 14 amino acids. Germline V gene data show CDR1 as MDHEN and CDR2 as SYDVKM. The CDR3 DNA reads TGTGCCAGCAGTTTAGGCGGAAGCAATCAGCCCCAGCATTTT. Translated: CASSLGGSNQPQHF. The full variable domain, in which reference TRBV28 and TRBJ1-5 provide the parts outside the CDR3, is DVKVTQSSRYLVKRTGEKVFLECVQDMDHENMFWYRQDPGLGLRLIYFSYDVKMKEKGDIPEGYSVSREKKERFSLILESASTNQTSMYLCASSLGGSNQPQHFGDGTRLSIL.

This sequence joins TRBV29-1 and TRBJ2-5; D unclear. The V gene's germline CDR1 is SQVTM and CDR2 ANQGSEA. CDR3 length equals 11 residues. CDR3 protein: CSHGLQETQYF. CDR3 DNA: TGCTCCCACGGGTTACAAGAGACCCAGTACTTC.

The J gene is TRBJ1-2, the V gene TRBV6-5; 9 nucleotides agree with TRBD1. CDR3 size: 13 residues. The germline CDR1 and CDR2 sequences are MNHEY and SVGAGI. V was pared by 5 bases and J by 7 bases, with 5 bases of the junction left unmatched. CDR3 nucleotide sequence: TGTGCCAGCAGTCCGGACAGGGGTTTTGGCTACACCTTC. This encodes CASSPDRGFGYTF.

This sequence joins TRBV14 and TRBJ2-1; D remains ambiguous. V was pared by 4 bases and J by 5 bases, with 18 bases between. In germline, CDR1 is SGHDN, CDR2 FVKESK. This CDR3 is built from 16 residues. The CDR3 reads CASSPYRWRQNNEQFF. In DNA, the CDR3 is TGTGCCAGCAGCCCGTATCGGTGGCGGCAAAACAATGAGCAGTTCTTC.

The chain carries TRBV29-1 and TRBJ2-1; D is uncertain. This CDR3 has 15 residues. Per germline, CDR1 SQVTM and CDR2 ANQGSEA. V was trimmed by 1 base and J by 0 bases, leaving 10 bases between them. CDR3 protein: CSVEGVTSSYNEQFF. CDR3 sequence (DNA): TGCAGCGTTGAAGGGGTCACCAGCTCCTACAATGAGCAGTTCTTC.

Only a few counts were recorded for this clone. The chain carries TRBV5-1 and TRBJ2-2, with a possible D match to TRBD1 (5 bases). The V end lost 3 bases, the J end lost 6 bases, and 9 bases lay between the germline ends. This CDR3 contains 13 residues. Germline CDR1 reads SGHRS; CDR2 reads YFSETQ. DNA for the CDR3: TGCGCCAGCAGCTGGCAGGGATCCGGGGAGCTGTTTTTT. It encodes CASSWQGSGELFF.

This clone was counted a few times. Additional DNA sequences in this sample encode the identical CDR3. This chain joins TRBV28 and TRBJ2-7, with D unresolved. This CDR3 is 12 amino acids long. V was trimmed by 1 base and J by 2 bases, leaving 3 bases between them. From germline, CDR1 is MDHEN and CDR2 SYDVKM. The CDR3: CASSLSAYEQYF. The CDR3 nucleotides are TGTGCCAGCAGTTTATCGGCCTACGAGCAGTACTTC. Combining the CDR3 with reference TRBV28 and TRBJ2-7 gives the whole variable domain DVKVTQSSRYLVKRTGEKVFLECVQDMDHENMFWYRQDPGLGLRLIYFSYDVKMKEKGDIPEGYSVSREKKERFSLILESASTNQTSMYLCASSLSAYEQYFGPGTRLTVT.

This chain joins TRBV4-2 and TRBJ2-1, with 7 positions matching TRBD2. Germline-derived CDR1 and CDR2 are LGHNA and YNFKEQ. The CDR3 spans 21 residues. J gave up 4 bases and V 4 bases, and 25 bases lay outside the gene matches. The CDR3 nucleotides are TGTGCCAGCAGCCGGACTCATCCGGTGCTGCGGGAGCAAAGTGAGTACAATGAGCAGTTCTTC. Protein: CASSRTHPVLREQSEYNEQFF.

The chain has TRBV19 and TRBJ2-3, with a weak D call TRBD2 (5 bases). The length of the CDR3 is 13 residues. Trimming took 3 bases from V and 4 from J, leaving 8 bases between them. Germline lookup yields CDR1 LNHDA and CDR2 SQIVND (reference sequence). In DNA form, the CDR3 reads TGTGCCAGTAGTATGCGGCGGGCAGATACGCAGTATTTT. It yields the protein CASSMRRADTQYF.

This clone was seen a few times. This sequence joins TRBV7-2 and TRBJ2-6, with TRBD1 matching over 7 bases. The CDR3 is 18 residues long. The germline gives CDR1 SGHTA, CDR2 FQGNSA. V lost 5 bases and J lost 2; bases outside the gene matches: 12. CDR3 amino acids: CASSLPGQVGTGANVLTF. CDR3 DNA: TGTGCCAGCAGCCTCCCCGGACAGGTCGGCACTGGGGCCAACGTCCTGACTTTC.

This clone was observed a few times. The chain couples TRBV6-6 to TRBJ2-3; D remains ambiguous. The CDR3 sequence is 15 residues long. In germline, CDR1 is MNHNY, CDR2 SVGAGI (reference sequence). Trimming pared 0 bases from V and 4 bases from J, leaving 11 bases between. CDR3: CASSYSRVASDTQYF. Here the CDR3 DNA reads TGTGCCAGCAGTTACTCCCGGGTGGCTTCAGATACGCAGTATTTT.

There are a few counts of this clone. The genes are TRBV6-6 and TRBJ1-2; 7 positions match TRBD1. This CDR3 has 14 amino acids. Trimming cost V 6 bases and J 4 bases; bases outside gene matches: 8. Germline loops: CDR1 MNHNY, CDR2 SVGAGI (reference sequence). This CDR3 reads CASRDTGVGYGYTF. The CDR3 DNA reads TGTGCCAGCAGAGACACAGGGGTTGGCTATGGCTACACCTTC.

This clone was detected a few times. V is TRBV13 and J is TRBJ2-7; D perhaps matches TRBD2 (6 bases). The V and J ends lost 2 bases and 0 bases respectively, with 20 bases between them. Per germline, CDR1 PRHDT and CDR2 FYEKMQ (reference sequence). The CDR3 is made up of 18 amino acids. CDR3 sequence: CASSLSAWGDPHSYEQYF. The CDR3 DNA reads TGTGCCAGCAGCTTAAGTGCATGGGGGGACCCCCACTCCTACGAGCAGTACTTC.

The chain combines TRBV11-1 with TRBJ2-1; D possibly corresponds to TRBD2 (6 bases). V was shortened by 3 bases and J by 5 bases, with 14 bases between the two germline ends. The CDR3 has 15 residues. Germline lookup yields CDR1 SGHAT and CDR2 FQDESV (reference sequence). CDR3 bases: TGTGCCAGCAGCTTGCTTGTGGGCGGGAACAATGAGCAGTTCTTC. Residues: CASSLLVGGNNEQFF. Looking up the rest from reference TRBV11-1 and TRBJ2-1 gives the full variable domain: EAEVAQSPRYKITEKSQAVAFWCDPISGHATLYWYRQILGQGPELLVQFQDESVVDDSQLPKDRFSAERLKGVDSTLKIQPAELGDSAMYLCASSLLVGGNNEQFFGPGTRLTVL.

This rearrangement joins TRBV4-3 to TRBJ2-3, with D hard to call. CDR1 LGHNA and CDR2 YSLEER come from the germline V gene. The CDR3 is made up of 13 amino acids. V was trimmed by 4 bases and J by 1 base, leaving 6 bases between them. CDR3: CASSRYGTDTQYF. CDR3 coding DNA: TGCGCCAGCAGCCGATACGGCACAGATACGCAGTATTTT.

The table lists this clone with a few counts. The chain links TRBV29-1 to TRBJ2-7, with 7 bases identical to TRBD2. The CDR3 length is 14 residues. With V trimmed by 1 base and J by 4 bases, 7 bases remained unmatched. Germline V gene sequence: CDR1 SQVTM, CDR2 ANQGSEA. Here the CDR3 reads CSVEAGTNLYEQYF. The CDR3 DNA follows: TGCAGCGTTGAAGCCGGGACTAACCTATACGAGCAGTACTTC.

This clone turned up a few times. The chain is built from TRBV29-1 and TRBJ2-3; TRBD1 matches 11 bases. Germline V lookup: CDR1 SQVTM, CDR2 ANQGSEA. V shed 0 bases, J shed 4 bases, and the junction held 18 bases outside the gene matches. CDR3 size: 20 residues. The CDR3 bases are TGCAGCGTTGAAGATCGGACAGGGGGCGATGAGAGATACAGGGCAGATACGCAGTATTTT. Its protein is CSVEDRTGGDERYRADTQYF.

The chain is built from TRBV9 and TRBJ2-1, with D perhaps TRBD1 (6 bases). Trimming took 0 bases from V and 10 from J, leaving 14 bases between them. This CDR3 has 14 amino acids. Germline CDR1 and CDR2: SGDLS and YYNGEE. The CDR3: CASSVGTTGYEQFF. The CDR3 coding sequence is TGTGCCAGCAGCGTAGGGACCACAGGGTACGAGCAGTTCTTC. Drawing the rest from reference TRBV9 and TRBJ2-1, the complete variable domain is DSGVTQTPKHLITATGQRVTLRCSPRSGDLSVYWYQQSLDQGLQFLIQYYNGEERAKGNILERFSAQQFPDLHSELNLSSLELGDSALYFCASSVGTTGYEQFFGPGTRLTVL.

V and J are TRBV7-9 and TRBJ2-3; 7 bases line up with TRBD2. The germline gives CDR1 SEHNR, CDR2 FQNEAQ (reference sequence). The V and J ends lost 3 bases and 9 bases, in that order; junction bases with no gene match: 12. CDR3 length: 15 amino acids. The CDR3 here is CASSLVAGVKGTQYF. In nucleotides, the CDR3 is TGTGCCAGCAGCTTGGTTGCGGGAGTAAAGGGGACGCAGTATTTT. Using reference TRBV7-9 and TRBJ2-3 for the parts outside the CDR3, the full variable domain is DTGVSQNPRHKITKRGQNVTFRCDPISEHNRLYWYRQTLGQGPEFLTYFQNEAQLEKSRLLSDRFSAERPKGSFSTLEIQRTEQGDSAMYLCASSLVAGVKGTQYFGPGTRLTVL.

This clone was seen only a few times. The chain uses TRBV29-1 and TRBJ2-6; perhaps TRBD2 as D (5 bases). The CDR3 contains 14 residues. V lost 5 bases, J lost 0 bases, and 8 bases lay in between. Germline V gives CDR1 SQVTM, CDR2 ANQGSEA. In DNA, the CDR3 is TGCAGCGTTAGCGCGGGCTCTGGGGCCAACGTCCTGACTTTC. It yields the protein CSVSAGSGANVLTF.

A few counts support this clone. The chain recombines TRBV13 with TRBJ2-2; no clear D. CDR3 size: 14 residues. V was clipped by 3 bases and J by 6 bases, with 11 bases between them. CDR1 is PRHDT, CDR2 FYEKMQ, per germline (reference sequence). In nucleotides, the CDR3 is TGTGCCAGCAGCTTTGGGCCGGCCCCCGGGGAGCTGTTTTTT. It yields the protein CASSFGPAPGELFF.

Comment on this clone: This specimen includes other DNA sequences encoding the same CDR3. This chain links TRBV5-6 with TRBJ2-1; D not resolved. The CDR3 is 15 amino acids. The germline V gene encodes CDR1 SGHDT and CDR2 YYEEEE. V lost 0 bases, J lost 0 bases, and 7 bases lay in between. The CDR3 reads CASSLGGSSYNEQFF. CDR3 sequence (DNA): TGTGCCAGCAGCTTGGGCGGTAGCTCCTACAATGAGCAGTTCTTC. The variable domain in full, completed from reference TRBV5-6 and TRBJ2-1, reads DAGVTQSPTHLIKTRGQQVTLRCSPKSGHDTVSWYQQALGQGPQFIFQYYEEEERQRGNFPDRFSGHQFPNYSSELNVNALLLGDSALYLCASSLGGSSYNEQFFGPGTRLTVL.

J is TRBJ2-1 and V is TRBV9, with D unresolved. This CDR3 is 13 amino acids long. Deletions cut 0 bases from V and 9 bases from J, with 10 bases between. In germline, CDR1 is SGDLS, CDR2 YYNGEE. This CDR3 is CASSVEDRPEQFF. The CDR3 bases are TGTGCCAGCAGCGTAGAAGACCGCCCTGAGCAGTTCTTC.

This clone turned up a few times. The V call is TRBV7-2, the J call TRBJ1-1; possibly TRBD1 for D (6 bases). Germline assignment: CDR1 SGHTA and CDR2 FQGNSA. This CDR3 is built from 14 residues. V was shortened by 6 bases and J by 0 bases, with 11 bases between the two germline ends. CDR3 coding DNA: TGTGCCAGCAGACGAGGACAGATGAACACTGAAGCTTTCTTT. This translates into CASRRGQMNTEAFF. Filled out from reference TRBV7-2 and TRBJ1-1, the complete variable domain reads GAGVSQSPSNKVTEKGKDVELRCDPISGHTALYWYRQSLGQGLEFLIYFQGNSAPDKSGLPSDRFSAERTGGSVSTLTIQRTQQEDSAVYLCASRRGQMNTEAFFGQGTRLTVV.